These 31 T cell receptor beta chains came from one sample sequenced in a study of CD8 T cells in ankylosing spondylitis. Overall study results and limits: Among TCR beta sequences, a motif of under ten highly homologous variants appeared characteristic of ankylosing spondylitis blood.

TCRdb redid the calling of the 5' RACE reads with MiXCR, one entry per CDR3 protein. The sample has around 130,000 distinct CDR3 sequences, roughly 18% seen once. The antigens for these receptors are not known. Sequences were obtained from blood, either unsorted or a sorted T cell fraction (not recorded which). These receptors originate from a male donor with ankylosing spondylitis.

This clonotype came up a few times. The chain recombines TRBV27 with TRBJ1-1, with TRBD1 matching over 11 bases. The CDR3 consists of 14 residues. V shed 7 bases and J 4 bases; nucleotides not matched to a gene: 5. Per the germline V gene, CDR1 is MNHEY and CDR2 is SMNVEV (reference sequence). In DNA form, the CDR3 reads TGTGCCAGCAACGCCGGGACAGGGGGCACTGAAGCTTTCTTT. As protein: CASNAGTGGTEAFF.

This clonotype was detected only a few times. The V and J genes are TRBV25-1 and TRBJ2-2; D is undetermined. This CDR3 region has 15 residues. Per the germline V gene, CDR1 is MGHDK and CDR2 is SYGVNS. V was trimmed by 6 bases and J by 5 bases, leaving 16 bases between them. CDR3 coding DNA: TGTGCCAGCAGAATTATGGACGGAGAGACCGGGGAGCTGTTTTTT. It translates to CASRIMDGETGELFF.

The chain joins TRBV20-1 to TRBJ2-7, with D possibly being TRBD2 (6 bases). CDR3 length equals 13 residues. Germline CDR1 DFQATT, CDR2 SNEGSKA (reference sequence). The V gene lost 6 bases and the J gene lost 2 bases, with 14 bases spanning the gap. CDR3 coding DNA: TGCAGTGCAGAGTCCGGGACTGCCTACGAGCAGTACTTC. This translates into CSAESGTAYEQYF.

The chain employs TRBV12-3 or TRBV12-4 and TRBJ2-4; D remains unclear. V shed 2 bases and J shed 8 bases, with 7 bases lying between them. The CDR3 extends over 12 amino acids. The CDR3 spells CASSLSVDIQYF. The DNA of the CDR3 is TGTGCCAGCAGTTTATCCGTTGACATTCAGTACTTC.

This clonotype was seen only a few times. In DNA form, the CDR3 reads TGCAGCGTTGGCCCAGGGATTTCAACTGAAGCTTTCTTT. Translated: CSVGPGISTEAFF. This chain links TRBV29-1 with TRBJ1-1, with D perhaps matching TRBD1 (5 bases). This CDR3 is built from 13 residues. Germline V gene data show CDR1 as SQVTM and CDR2 as ANQGSEA. V was trimmed by 4 bases and J by 5 bases, leaving 14 bases between them.

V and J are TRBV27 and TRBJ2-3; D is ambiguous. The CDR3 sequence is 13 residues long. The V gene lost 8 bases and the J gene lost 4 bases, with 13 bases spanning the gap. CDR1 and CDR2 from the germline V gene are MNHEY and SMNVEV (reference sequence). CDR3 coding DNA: TGTGCCAGCCGGACGACGGCGTCAGATACGCAGTATTTT. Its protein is CASRTTASDTQYF.

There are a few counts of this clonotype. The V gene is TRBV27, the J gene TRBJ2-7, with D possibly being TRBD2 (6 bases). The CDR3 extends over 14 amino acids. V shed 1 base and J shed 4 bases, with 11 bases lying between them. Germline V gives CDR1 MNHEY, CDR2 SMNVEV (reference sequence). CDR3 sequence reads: CASSLLGRGYEQYF. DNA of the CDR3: TGTGCCAGCAGTTTATTAGGGCGGGGATACGAGCAGTACTTC.

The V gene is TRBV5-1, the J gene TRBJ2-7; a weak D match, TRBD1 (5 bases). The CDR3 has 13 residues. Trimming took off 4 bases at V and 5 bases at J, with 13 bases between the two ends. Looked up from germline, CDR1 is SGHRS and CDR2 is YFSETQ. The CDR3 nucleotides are TGCGCCAGCAGCCTGGACATTTTCGACGAGCAGTACTTC. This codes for CASSLDIFDEQYF.

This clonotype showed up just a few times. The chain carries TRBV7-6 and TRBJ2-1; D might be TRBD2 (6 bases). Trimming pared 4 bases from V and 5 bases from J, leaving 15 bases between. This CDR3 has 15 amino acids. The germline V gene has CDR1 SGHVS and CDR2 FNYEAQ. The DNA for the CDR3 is TGTGCCAGCAGCTCTTTTGGGGAGGCGAACAATGAGCAGTTCTTC. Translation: CASSSFGEANNEQFF.

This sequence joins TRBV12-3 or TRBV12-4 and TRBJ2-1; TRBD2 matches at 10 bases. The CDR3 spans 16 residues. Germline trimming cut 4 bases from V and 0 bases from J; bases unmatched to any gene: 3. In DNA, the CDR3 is TGTGCCAGCAGTTGGACTAGCGGTAGCTCCTACAATGAGCAGTTCTTC. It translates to CASSWTSGSSYNEQFF.

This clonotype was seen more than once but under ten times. The CDR3 here is CASSSRTGGRYGYTF. The DNA for the CDR3 is TGTGCCAGCAGTTCGCGGACAGGAGGGCGATATGGCTACACCTTC. The chain combines TRBV27 with TRBJ1-2; 7 nucleotides align to TRBD1. CDR1 MNHEY and CDR2 SMNVEV come from the germline V gene (reference sequence). The CDR3 is 15 amino acids. Losses at the gene ends were 4 bases for V and 5 bases for J; bases not matched to a gene: 10.

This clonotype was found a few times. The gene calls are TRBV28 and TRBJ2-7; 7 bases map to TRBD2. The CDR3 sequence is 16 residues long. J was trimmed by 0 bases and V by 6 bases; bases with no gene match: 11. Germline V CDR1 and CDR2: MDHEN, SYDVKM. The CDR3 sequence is CASRYTGLADSYEQYF. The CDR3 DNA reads TGTGCCAGCAGATACACCGGGCTAGCGGACTCCTACGAGCAGTACTTC. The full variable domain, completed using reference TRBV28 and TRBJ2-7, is DVKVTQSSRYLVKRTGEKVFLECVQDMDHENMFWYRQDPGLGLRLIYFSYDVKMKEKGDIPEGYSVSREKKERFSLILESASTNQTSMYLCASRYTGLADSYEQYFGPGTRLTVT.

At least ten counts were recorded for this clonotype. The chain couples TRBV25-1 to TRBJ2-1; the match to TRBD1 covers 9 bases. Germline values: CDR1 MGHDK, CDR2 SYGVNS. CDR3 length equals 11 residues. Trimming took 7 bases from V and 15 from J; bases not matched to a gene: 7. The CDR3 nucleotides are TGTGCCAGCACGGTAGGGACAGGGCTGTTCTTC. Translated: CASTVGTGLFF.

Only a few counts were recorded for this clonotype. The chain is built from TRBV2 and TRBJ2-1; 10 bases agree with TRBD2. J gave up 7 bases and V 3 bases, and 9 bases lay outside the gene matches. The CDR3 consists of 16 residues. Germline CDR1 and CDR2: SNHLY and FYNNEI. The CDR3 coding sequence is TGTGCCAGCAGTGATGTAAAGAGCGGGAGGGGTAATGAGCAGTTCTTC. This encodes CASSDVKSGRGNEQFF.

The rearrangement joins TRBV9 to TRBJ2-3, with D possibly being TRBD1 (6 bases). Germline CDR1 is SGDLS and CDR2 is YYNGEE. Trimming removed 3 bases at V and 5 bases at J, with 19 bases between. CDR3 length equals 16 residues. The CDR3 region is CASSARQAPGVDTQYF. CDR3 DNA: TGTGCCAGCAGCGCCAGACAGGCCCCTGGGGTAGATACGCAGTATTTT.

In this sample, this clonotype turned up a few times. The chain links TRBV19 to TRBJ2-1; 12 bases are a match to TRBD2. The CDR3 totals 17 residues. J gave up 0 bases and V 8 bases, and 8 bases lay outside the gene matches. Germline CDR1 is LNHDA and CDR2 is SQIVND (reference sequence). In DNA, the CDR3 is TGTGCCAGTGCCGGGACTAGCGGGCCTCACTCCTACAATGAGCAGTTCTTC. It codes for CASAGTSGPHSYNEQFF. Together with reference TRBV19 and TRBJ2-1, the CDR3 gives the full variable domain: DGGITQSPKYLFRKEGQNVTLSCEQNLNHDAMYWYRQDPGQGLRLIYYSQIVNDFQKGDIAEGYSVSREKKESFPLTVTSAQKNPTAFYLCASAGTSGPHSYNEQFFGPGTRLTVL.

The CDR3 sequence: CASSLVGGRYGYTF. The CDR3 nucleotides are TGTGCCAGCAGCTTAGTGGGGGGCCGCTATGGCTACACCTTC. The rearrangement joins TRBV7-9 to TRBJ1-2; D might be TRBD1 (6 bases). In germline, CDR1 is SEHNR, CDR2 FQNEAQ (reference sequence). This CDR3 has 14 residues. V lost 1 base to trimming and J lost 4 bases, with 10 bases between them.

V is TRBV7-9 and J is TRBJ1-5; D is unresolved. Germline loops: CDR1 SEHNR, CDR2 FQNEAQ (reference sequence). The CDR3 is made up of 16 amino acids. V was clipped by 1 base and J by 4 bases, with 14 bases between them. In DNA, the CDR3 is TGTGCCAGCAGCTTAGATGCAGGTTACGGGAATCAGCCCCAGCATTTT. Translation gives CASSLDAGYGNQPQHF.

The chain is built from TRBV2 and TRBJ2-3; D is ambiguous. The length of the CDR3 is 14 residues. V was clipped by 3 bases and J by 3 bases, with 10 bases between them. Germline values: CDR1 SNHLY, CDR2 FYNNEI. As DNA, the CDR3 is TGTGCCAGCAGTGAGTGGGTCCGAACAGATACGCAGTATTTT. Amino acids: CASSEWVRTDTQYF. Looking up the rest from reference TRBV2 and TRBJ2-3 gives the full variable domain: EPEVTQTPSHQVTQMGQEVILRCVPISNHLYFYWYRQILGQKVEFLVSFYNNEISEKSEIFDDQFSVERPDGSNFTLKIRSTKLEDSAMYFCASSEWVRTDTQYFGPGTRLTVL.

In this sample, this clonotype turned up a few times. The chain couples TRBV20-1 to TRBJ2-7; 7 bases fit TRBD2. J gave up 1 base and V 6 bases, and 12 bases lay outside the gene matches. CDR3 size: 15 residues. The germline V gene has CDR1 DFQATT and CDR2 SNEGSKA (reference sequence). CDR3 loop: CSALVLRRGSYEQYF. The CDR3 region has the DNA TGCAGTGCACTAGTATTACGGCGGGGGTCCTACGAGCAGTACTTC.

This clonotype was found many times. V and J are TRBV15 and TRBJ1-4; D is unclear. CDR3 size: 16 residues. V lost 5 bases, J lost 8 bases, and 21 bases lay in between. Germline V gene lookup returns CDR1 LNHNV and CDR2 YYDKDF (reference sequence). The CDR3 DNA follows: TGTGCCACCAGCGGACCAAGTGGTCAGAACGAGGAAAAACTGTTTTTT. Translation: CATSGPSGQNEEKLFF.

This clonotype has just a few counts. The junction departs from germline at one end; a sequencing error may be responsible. The CDR3 loop reads CATSDLGYDEQFF. The CDR3 bases are TGTGCCACCAGTGATTTGGGCTACGATGAGCAGTTCTTC. V gene TRBV24-1 combines with J gene TRBJ2-1; D not resolved. Looked up from germline, CDR1 is KGHDR and CDR2 is SFDVKD. This CDR3 comprises 13 residues.

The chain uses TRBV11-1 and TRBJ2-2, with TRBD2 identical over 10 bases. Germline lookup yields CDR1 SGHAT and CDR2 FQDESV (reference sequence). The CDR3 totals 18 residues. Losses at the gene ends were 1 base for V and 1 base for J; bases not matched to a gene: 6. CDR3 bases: TGTGCCAGCAGCTTAGGGCCCGCTAGCGGGAGGAACACCGGGGAGCTGTTTTTT. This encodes CASSLGPASGRNTGELFF.

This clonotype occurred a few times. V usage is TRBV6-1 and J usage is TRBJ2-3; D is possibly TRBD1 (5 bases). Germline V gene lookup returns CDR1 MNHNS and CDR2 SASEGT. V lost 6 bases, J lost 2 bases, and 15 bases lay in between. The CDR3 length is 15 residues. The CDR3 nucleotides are TGTGCCAGCAGCCCCGGGTCAGGGATCACAGATACGCAGTATTTT. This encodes CASSPGSGITDTQYF.

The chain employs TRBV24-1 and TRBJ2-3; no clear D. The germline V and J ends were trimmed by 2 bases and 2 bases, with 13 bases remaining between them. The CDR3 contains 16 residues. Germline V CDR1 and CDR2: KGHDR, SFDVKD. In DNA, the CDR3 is TGTGCCACCAGTGATTCCAGACGGATCTCCACAGATACGCAGTATTTT. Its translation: CATSDSRRISTDTQYF.

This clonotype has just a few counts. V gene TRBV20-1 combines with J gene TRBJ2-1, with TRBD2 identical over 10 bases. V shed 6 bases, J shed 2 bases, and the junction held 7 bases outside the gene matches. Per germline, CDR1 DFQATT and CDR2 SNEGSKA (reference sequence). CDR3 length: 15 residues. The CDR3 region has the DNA TGCAGTGCAGAGCCCGGGACTAGCGCCTACAATGAGCAGTTCTTC. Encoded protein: CSAEPGTSAYNEQFF.

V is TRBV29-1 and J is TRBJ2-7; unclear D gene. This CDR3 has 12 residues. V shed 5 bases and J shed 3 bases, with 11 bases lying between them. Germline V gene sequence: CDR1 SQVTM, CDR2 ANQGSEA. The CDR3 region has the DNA TGCAGCGTTACGATGAGTCTCTACGAGCAGTACTTC. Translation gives CSVTMSLYEQYF.

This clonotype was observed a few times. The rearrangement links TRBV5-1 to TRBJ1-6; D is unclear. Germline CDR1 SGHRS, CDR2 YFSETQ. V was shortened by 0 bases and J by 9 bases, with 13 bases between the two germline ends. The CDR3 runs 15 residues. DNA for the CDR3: TGCGCCAGCAGCTTGGACCGGCTGGGAGGTTCACCCCTCCACTTT. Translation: CASSLDRLGGSPLHF.

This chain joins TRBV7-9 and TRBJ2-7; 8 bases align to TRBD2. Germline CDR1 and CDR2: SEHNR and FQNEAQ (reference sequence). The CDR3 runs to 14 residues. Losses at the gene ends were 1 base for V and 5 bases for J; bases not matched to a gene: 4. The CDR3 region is CASSLGFGGDEQYF. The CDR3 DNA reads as TGTGCCAGCAGCTTAGGATTCGGGGGGGACGAGCAGTACTTC.

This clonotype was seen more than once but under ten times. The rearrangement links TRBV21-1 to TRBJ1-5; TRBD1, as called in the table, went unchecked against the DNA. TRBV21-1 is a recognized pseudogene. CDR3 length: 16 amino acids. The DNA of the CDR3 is TGTGCCAGCAGCACCCCCGCCAAGGGGGCCGTTCAGCCCCAGCATTTT. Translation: CASSTPAKGAVQPQHF.

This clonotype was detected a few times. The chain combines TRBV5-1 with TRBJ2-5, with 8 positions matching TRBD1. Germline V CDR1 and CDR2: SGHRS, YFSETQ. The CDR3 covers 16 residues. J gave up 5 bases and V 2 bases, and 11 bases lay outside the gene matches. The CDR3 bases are TGCGCCAGCAGCTTAACGGACAGGGATGTTTGGGAGACCCAGTACTTC. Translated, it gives CASSLTDRDVWETQYF.